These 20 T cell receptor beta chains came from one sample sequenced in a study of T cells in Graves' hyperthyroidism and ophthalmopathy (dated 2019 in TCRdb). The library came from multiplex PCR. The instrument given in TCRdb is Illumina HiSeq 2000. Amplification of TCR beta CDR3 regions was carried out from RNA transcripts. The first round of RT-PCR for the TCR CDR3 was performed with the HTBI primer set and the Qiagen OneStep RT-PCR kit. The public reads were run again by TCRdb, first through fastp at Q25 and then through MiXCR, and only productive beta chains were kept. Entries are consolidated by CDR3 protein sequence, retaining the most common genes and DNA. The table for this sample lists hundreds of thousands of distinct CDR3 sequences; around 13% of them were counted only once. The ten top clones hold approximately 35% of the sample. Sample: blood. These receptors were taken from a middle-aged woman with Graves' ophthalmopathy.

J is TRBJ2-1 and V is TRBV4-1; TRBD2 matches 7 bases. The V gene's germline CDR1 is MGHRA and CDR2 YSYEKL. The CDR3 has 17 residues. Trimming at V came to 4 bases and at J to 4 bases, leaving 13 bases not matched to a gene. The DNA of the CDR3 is TGCGCCAGCAGCCCAAAGGAACTAGCGCGAAAATACAATGAGCAGTTCTTC. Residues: CASSPKELARKYNEQFF.

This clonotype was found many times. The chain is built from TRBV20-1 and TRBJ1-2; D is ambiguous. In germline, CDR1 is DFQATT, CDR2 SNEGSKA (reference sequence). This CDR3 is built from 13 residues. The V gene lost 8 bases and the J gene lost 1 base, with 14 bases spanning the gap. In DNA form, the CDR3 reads TGCAGTCCTTCCGACGGGCTTAACTATGGCTACACCTTC. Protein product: CSPSDGLNYGYTF.

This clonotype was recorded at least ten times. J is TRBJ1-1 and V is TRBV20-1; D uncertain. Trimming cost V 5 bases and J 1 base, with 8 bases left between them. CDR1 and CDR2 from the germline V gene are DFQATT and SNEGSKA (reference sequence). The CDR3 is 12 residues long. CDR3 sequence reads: CSAPFQNTEAFF. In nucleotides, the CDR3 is TGCAGTGCTCCCTTCCAGAACACTGAAGCTTTCTTT.

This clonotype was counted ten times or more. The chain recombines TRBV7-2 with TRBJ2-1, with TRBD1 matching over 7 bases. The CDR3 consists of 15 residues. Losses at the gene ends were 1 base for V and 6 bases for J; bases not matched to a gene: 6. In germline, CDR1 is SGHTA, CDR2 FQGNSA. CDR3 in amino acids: CASSLVGRGRNEQFF. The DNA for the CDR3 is TGTGCCAGCAGCTTAGTAGGTAGGGGGCGCAATGAGCAGTTCTTC.

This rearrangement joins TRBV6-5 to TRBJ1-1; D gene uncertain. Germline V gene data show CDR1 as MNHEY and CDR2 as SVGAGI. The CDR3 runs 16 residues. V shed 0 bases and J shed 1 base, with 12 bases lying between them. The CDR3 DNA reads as TGTGCCAGCAGTTACTCCCATCTACACAGGAACACTGAAGCTTTCTTT. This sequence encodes CASSYSHLHRNTEAFF.

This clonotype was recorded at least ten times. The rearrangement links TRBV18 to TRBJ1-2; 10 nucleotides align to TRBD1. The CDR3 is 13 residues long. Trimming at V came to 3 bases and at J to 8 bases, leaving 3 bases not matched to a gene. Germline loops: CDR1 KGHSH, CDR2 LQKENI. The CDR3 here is CASSPQDRGGYTF. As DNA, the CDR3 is TGTGCCAGCTCACCGCAGGACAGGGGGGGCTACACCTTC.

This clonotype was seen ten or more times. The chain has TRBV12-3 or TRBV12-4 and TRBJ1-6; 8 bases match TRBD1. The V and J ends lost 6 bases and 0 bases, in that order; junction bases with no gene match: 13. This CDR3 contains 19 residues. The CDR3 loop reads CASSRTGWPLSSYNSPLHF. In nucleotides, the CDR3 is TGTGCCAGCAGCAGGACAGGGTGGCCTCTGAGCTCCTATAATTCACCCCTCCACTTT.

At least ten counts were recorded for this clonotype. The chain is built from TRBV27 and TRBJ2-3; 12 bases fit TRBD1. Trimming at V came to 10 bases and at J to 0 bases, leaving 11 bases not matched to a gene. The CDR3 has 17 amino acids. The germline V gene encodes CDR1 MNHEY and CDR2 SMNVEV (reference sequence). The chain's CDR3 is CATHPGQGAASTDTQYF. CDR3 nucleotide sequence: TGTGCCACTCATCCGGGACAGGGGGCCGCTAGCACAGATACGCAGTATTTT.

CDR3 bases: TGTGCCAGCAGCCAGGGACTAGCGGGGGGCTATCAAGAGACCCAGTACTTC. Translation gives CASSQGLAGGYQETQYF. The rearrangement uses TRBV4-2 and TRBJ2-5; 15 nucleotides align to TRBD2. The V gene end was trimmed by 3 bases and the J gene end by 2 bases; junction bases not matched to a gene: 4. The length of the CDR3 is 17 residues. Per germline, CDR1 LGHNA and CDR2 YNFKEQ.

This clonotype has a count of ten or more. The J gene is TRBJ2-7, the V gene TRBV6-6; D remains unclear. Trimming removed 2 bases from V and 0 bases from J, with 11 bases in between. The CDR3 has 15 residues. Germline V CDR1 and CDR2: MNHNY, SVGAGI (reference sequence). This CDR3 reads CASSYEASSSYEQYF. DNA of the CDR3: TGTGCCAGCAGTTACGAGGCTTCGAGCTCCTACGAGCAGTACTTC.

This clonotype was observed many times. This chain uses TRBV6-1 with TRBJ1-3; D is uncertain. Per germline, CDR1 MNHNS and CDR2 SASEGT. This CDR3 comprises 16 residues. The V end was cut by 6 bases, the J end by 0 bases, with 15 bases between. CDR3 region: CASSPTASLSGNTIYF. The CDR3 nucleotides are TGTGCCAGCAGCCCCACGGCATCTCTCTCTGGAAACACCATATATTTT.

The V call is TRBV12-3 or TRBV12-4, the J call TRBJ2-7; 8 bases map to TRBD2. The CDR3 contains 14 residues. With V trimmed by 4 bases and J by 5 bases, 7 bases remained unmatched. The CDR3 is CASSSLTGGDEQYF. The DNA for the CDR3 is TGTGCCAGCAGTTCCCTGACGGGAGGGGACGAGCAGTACTTC.

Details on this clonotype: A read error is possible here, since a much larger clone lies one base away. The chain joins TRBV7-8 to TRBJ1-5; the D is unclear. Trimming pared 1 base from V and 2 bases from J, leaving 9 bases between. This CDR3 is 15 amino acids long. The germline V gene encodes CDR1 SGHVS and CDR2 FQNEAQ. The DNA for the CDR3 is TGTGCCAGCAGCTTAGGGGTAGGCGGCAATCAGCCCCAGCATTTT. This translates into CASSLGVGGNQPQHF.

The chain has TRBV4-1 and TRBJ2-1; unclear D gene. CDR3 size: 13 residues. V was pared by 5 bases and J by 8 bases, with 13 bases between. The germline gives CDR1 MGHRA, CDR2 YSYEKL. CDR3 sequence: CASSLRPKDEQFF. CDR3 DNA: TGCGCCAGCAGCTTACGTCCTAAGGATGAGCAGTTCTTC.

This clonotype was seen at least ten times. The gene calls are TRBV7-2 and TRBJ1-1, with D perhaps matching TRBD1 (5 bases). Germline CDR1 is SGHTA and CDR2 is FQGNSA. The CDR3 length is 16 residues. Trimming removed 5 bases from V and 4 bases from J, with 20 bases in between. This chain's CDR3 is CASSLTLGGGSTEAFF. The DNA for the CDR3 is TGTGCCAGCAGCCTAACTCTCGGGGGGGGTAGCACTGAAGCTTTCTTT.

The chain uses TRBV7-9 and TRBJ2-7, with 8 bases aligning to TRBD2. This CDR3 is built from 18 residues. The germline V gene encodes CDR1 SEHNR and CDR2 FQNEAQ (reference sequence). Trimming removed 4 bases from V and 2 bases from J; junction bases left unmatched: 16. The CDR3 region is CASSSGGGGGAGAYEQYF. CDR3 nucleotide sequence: TGTGCCAGCAGCTCCGGGGGGGGGGGGGGGGCAGGGGCCTACGAGCAGTACTTC.

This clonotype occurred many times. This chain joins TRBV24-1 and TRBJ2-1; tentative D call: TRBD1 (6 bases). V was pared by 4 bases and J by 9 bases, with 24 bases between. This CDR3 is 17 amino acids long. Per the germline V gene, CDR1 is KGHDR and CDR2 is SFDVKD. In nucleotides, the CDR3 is TGTGCCACCAGTGACAAGACCCGACAGGCCAAGAGGGGTGAGCAGTTCTTC. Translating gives CATSDKTRQAKRGEQFF.

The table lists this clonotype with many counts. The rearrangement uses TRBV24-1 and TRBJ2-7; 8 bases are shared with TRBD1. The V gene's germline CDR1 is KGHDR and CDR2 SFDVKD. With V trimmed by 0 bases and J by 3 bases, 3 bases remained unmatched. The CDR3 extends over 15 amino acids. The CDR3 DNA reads TGTGCCACCAGTGATTTGATGGACAGGGACTACGAGCAGTACTTC. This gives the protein CATSDLMDRDYEQYF.

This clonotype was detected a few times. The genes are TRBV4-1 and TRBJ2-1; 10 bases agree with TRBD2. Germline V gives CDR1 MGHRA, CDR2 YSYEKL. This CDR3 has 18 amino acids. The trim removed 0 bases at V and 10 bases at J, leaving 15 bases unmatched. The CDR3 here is CASSQDRAGGPYMLEQFF. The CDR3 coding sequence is TGCGCCAGCAGCCAAGACAGAGCGGGAGGGCCTTATATGTTGGAGCAGTTCTTC.

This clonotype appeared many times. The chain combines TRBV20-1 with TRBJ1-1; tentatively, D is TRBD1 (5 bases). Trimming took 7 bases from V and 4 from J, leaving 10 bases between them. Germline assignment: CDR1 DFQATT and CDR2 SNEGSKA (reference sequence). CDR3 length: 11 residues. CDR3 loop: CSVPGTTEAFF. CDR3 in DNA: TGCAGTGTACCTGGGACCACTGAAGCTTTCTTT.